Sequencing of this T cell receptor beta chain was carried out in a study of blood T cell repertoires in COVID-19. On the study more broadly: Acute-phase and convalescent COVID-19 samples originated in the United States, Italy and Spain. The cDNA or gDNA used as material had been derived from T cells, B-cell-depleted T cells, or PBMCs.

The CDR3 spans 16 residues. The V gene end was trimmed by 4 bases and the J gene end by 7 bases; junction bases not matched to a gene: 17. Germline-derived CDR1 and CDR2 are SGDLS and YYNGEE. Per the study methods: It was from reference gene primer amplification that nucleated cell counts were estimated. The repertoire was sequenced with immunoSEQ multiplex PCR; TCRdb's copy has only in-frame clones and lacks some. V and J calls and clone size are those listed in that table; D and trimming were worked out from the DNA. This table holds about 75,000 clones, about four fifths found once. The chain couples TRBV9 to TRBJ2-7, with 7 bases lining up with TRBD2. The clonotype originates from a woman older than 75 with active or convalescent COVID-19. Specimen: peripheral blood. The CDR3: CASSHGFEAGRREQYF. The CDR3 bases are TGTGCCAGCAGCCATGGGTTCGAAGCGGGAAGGCGGGAGCAGTACTTC.